Listed below are T cell receptor beta chains from one sample, sequenced in a study of blood T cell repertoires in COVID-19. Data came from immunoSEQ multiplex PCR; TCRdb stores just in-frame clones and leaves some out. Among 140,000 to 150,000 clones, roughly 84% were seen once, and the ten largest hold almost 6%. The sequenced sample consisted of PBMCs or T cells enriched from blood (not recorded which). The receptors were sampled from a woman in her fifties or sixties who had been exposed to COVID-19. The CDR3 runs from the conserved cysteine through the conserved F or W. The order of the fields is D gene, J gene, V gene, clone size, CDR3 protein, CDR3 DNA. The D gene is left open where the match is weak. Clone size appears in some rows only: once, few, many, or a class for an expanded clone.

D gene: .
J gene: TRBJ2-2
V gene: TRBV12-5
clone size: .
CDR3 protein: CASGLTRVTGELFF
CDR3 DNA: TGTGCTAGTGGTCTTACTAGGGTGACCGGGGAGCTGTTTTTT

D gene: TRBD1
J gene: TRBJ1-5
V gene: TRBV19
clone size: .
CDR3 protein: CASGQGNQPQHF
CDR3 DNA: TGTGCCAGCGGACAGGGGAATCAGCCCCAGCATTTT

D gene: .
J gene: TRBJ2-5
V gene: TRBV5-1
clone size: .
CDR3 protein: CASSFGGVKETQYF
CDR3 DNA: TGCGCCAGCAGCTTCGGGGGTGTTAAAGAGACCCAGTACTTC

D gene: TRBD1
J gene: TRBJ1-1
V gene: TRBV5-6
clone size: .
CDR3 protein: CASSPGTGGTFNTEAFF
CDR3 DNA: TGTGCCAGCAGCCCTGGGACAGGGGGTACGTTCAACACTGAAGCTTTCTTT

D gene: TRBD1
J gene: TRBJ1-2
V gene: TRBV6-5
clone size: .
CDR3 protein: CASYQGAGGYTF
CDR3 DNA: TGTGCCAGTTACCAGGGGGCGGGCGGCTACACCTTC

D gene: .
J gene: TRBJ2-2
V gene: TRBV27
clone size: few
CDR3 protein: CASSSNYNTGELFF
CDR3 DNA: TGTGCCAGCAGTTCAAACTACAACACCGGGGAGCTGTTTTTT

D gene: .
J gene: TRBJ1-2
V gene: TRBV4-2
clone size: .
CDR3 protein: CASSQEGSGGEGYTF
CDR3 DNA: TGTGCCAGCAGCCAAGAGGGATCGGGGGGCGAAGGCTACACCTTC

D gene: TRBD1
J gene: TRBJ1-3
V gene: TRBV25-1
clone size: .
CDR3 protein: CASSWGQSSGNTIYF
CDR3 DNA: TGTGCCAGCAGTTGGGGACAGAGCTCTGGAAACACCATATATTTT

D gene: .
J gene: TRBJ2-1
V gene: TRBV11-2
clone size: .
CDR3 protein: CASTLGEAPGNEQFF
CDR3 DNA: TGTGCCAGCACCTTAGGGGAGGCCCCGGGCAATGAGCAGTTCTTC

D gene: TRBD1
J gene: TRBJ2-7
V gene: TRBV20-1
clone size: .
CDR3 protein: CSAWTGDEQYF
CDR3 DNA: TGCAGTGCCTGGACAGGGGACGAGCAGTACTTC